Shown below are 31 T cell receptor beta chains from a single sample sequenced in a study of CD8 T cells in ankylosing spondylitis. Broader study findings: Typical of ankylosing spondylitis blood, it appeared, was a TCR beta motif of under 10 highly homologous variants.

No antigen is known for these receptors. One entry per CDR3 protein, called by TCRdb with MiXCR from the 5' RACE reads. The sample has about 800,000 distinct CDR3 sequences; approximately 10% are singletons. Sequenced: blood, either unsorted or a sorted T cell fraction (not recorded which). These receptor sequences come from a male donor with ankylosing spondylitis.

The table lists this clonotype with a few counts. CDR3 nucleotide sequence: TGTGCCAGCAGCTTCCTGACTAGCAGGGAGCAGTTCTTC. This codes for CASSFLTSREQFF. The rearrangement links TRBV28 to TRBJ2-1; 7 nucleotides match TRBD2. Losses at the gene ends were 6 bases for V and 10 bases for J; bases not matched to a gene: 9. CDR3 length: 13 amino acids. The germline gives CDR1 MDHEN, CDR2 SYDVKM.

This clonotype turned up a few times. The chain is built from TRBV20-1 and TRBJ2-5; D is perhaps TRBD1 (6 bases). The CDR3 is made up of 15 amino acids. From germline, CDR1 is DFQATT and CDR2 SNEGSKA (reference sequence). Trimming took 6 bases from V and 1 from J, leaving 18 bases between them. CDR3 region: CSAKATRDIQETQYF. CDR3 bases: TGCAGTGCGAAGGCCACCCGGGACATCCAAGAGACCCAGTACTTC.

The chain links TRBV18 to TRBJ2-7; D gene uncertain. V lost 6 bases and J lost 5, with 14 bases in between. CDR3 length: 13 amino acids. Germline V CDR1 and CDR2: KGHSH, LQKENI. This CDR3 reads CASSASNNHEQYF. The CDR3 DNA reads as TGTGCCAGCTCTGCCTCGAATAACCACGAGCAGTACTTC.

Only a few counts were recorded for this clonotype. The chain joins TRBV4-2 to TRBJ2-3; D not certain. V was trimmed by 0 bases and J by 2 bases, leaving 9 bases between them. This CDR3 comprises 15 residues. Germline values: CDR1 LGHNA, CDR2 YNFKEQ. The CDR3 region is CASSQERAATDTQYF. In DNA form, the CDR3 reads TGTGCCAGCAGCCAAGAAAGGGCAGCCACAGATACGCAGTATTTT.

The chain links TRBV18 to TRBJ2-5, with unresolved D. CDR1 is KGHSH and CDR2 is LQKENI in the germline V gene. The CDR3 spans 15 residues. V lost 2 bases and J lost 2, with 12 bases in between. Written as DNA, the CDR3 is TGTGCCAGCTCACCAATTGGGTACTATCAAGAGACCCAGTACTTC. Its protein product is CASSPIGYYQETQYF.

The chain links TRBV20-1 to TRBJ1-6, with D hard to call. V was shortened by 1 base and J by 10 bases, with 11 bases between the two germline ends. CDR1 DFQATT and CDR2 SNEGSKA come from the germline V gene (reference sequence). The CDR3 has 13 residues. The CDR3 region has the DNA TGCAGTGCTAGAGTCGATACTGGCTCACCCCTCCACTTT. Its translation is CSARVDTGSPLHF.

This clonotype was recorded a few times. The rearrangement joins TRBV29-1 to TRBJ2-1; D perhaps matches TRBD2 (5 bases). V shed 7 bases and J shed 0 bases, with 19 bases lying between them. The CDR3 is 16 amino acids. Germline V gene lookup returns CDR1 SQVTM and CDR2 ANQGSEA. CDR3 sequence reads: CSAESLAPSSYNEQFF. CDR3 bases: TGCAGCGCCGAAAGCTTAGCGCCGAGCTCCTACAATGAGCAGTTCTTC.

This clonotype was seen at least ten times. J is TRBJ1-1 and V is TRBV7-2, with D uncertain. Germline values: CDR1 SGHTA, CDR2 FQGNSA. The V end lost 5 bases, the J end lost 6 bases, and 13 bases lay between the germline ends. The CDR3 extends over 13 amino acids. The CDR3 reads CASSLRQTSEAFF. In DNA form, the CDR3 reads TGTGCCAGCAGCCTAAGACAAACGTCTGAAGCTTTCTTT.

This clonotype has just a few counts. The chain is built from TRBV3-1 and TRBJ2-5; 7 nucleotides match TRBD1. J lost 1 base, V lost 6 bases, and 11 bases had no gene match. Germline V gene data show CDR1 as LGHDT and CDR2 as YNNKEL (reference sequence). The CDR3 runs to 16 residues. CDR3 DNA: TGTGCCAGCAGTGATTCCGGGACAGCCCTCCAAGAGACCCAGTACTTC. Amino acids: CASSDSGTALQETQYF.

The sample holds one count of this clonotype. A much larger clone lies one base from this, so it may be a read error. This chain connects TRBV5-1 to TRBJ1-5, with D tentatively TRBD1 (5 bases). V was pared by 4 bases and J by 3 bases, with 8 bases between. This CDR3 is 13 amino acids long. Germline CDR1 SGHRS, CDR2 YFSETQ. CDR3 DNA sequence: TGCGCCAGCAGCCGGGACTTCAATCAGCCCCAGCATTTT. Its protein is CASSRDFNQPQHF.

This chain joins TRBV19 and TRBJ1-5; 8 positions agree with TRBD1. The J segment lost 6 bases and the V segment lost 8 bases, leaving 6 bases of the junction unmatched. The CDR3 runs to 13 residues. Germline V gene lookup returns CDR1 LNHDA and CDR2 SQIVND (reference sequence). The CDR3 sequence is CASQDRASQPQHF. Written as DNA, the CDR3 is TGTGCCAGTCAGGACAGGGCGAGTCAGCCCCAGCATTTT.

This sequence joins TRBV15 and TRBJ2-7; 7 bases line up with TRBD1. The junction had 10 bases not matched to a gene; V was cut back by 5 bases and J by 0 bases. The germline CDR1 and CDR2 sequences are LNHNV and YYDKDF (reference sequence). The CDR3 is made up of 16 amino acids. CDR3 sequence: CATSSTQGKDSYEQYF. DNA of the CDR3: TGTGCCACCAGCTCAACACAGGGGAAGGACTCCTACGAGCAGTACTTC.

The chain carries TRBV7-7 and TRBJ2-1, with D possibly being TRBD2 (6 bases). Germline loops: CDR1 SSHAT, CDR2 FNYEAQ (reference sequence). This CDR3 spans 13 amino acids. The CDR3 DNA reads TGTACTAGCAGCTTATCGGGATCCAATGAGCAGTTCTTC. Protein sequence: CTSSLSGSNEQFF.

This clonotype was counted only a few times. The chain employs TRBV6-1 and TRBJ1-2, with D unresolved. The germline CDR1 and CDR2 sequences are MNHNS and SASEGT. With 6 bases removed from V and 4 bases from J, the gap between germline ends came to 12 bases. The CDR3 is made up of 13 amino acids. In DNA form, the CDR3 reads TGTGCCAGCAGAATGGGTGTCCTCTATGGCTACACCTTC. This codes for CASRMGVLYGYTF.

The CDR3 sequence is CASGWTGIYEQYF. The CDR3 DNA reads TGTGCCAGCGGATGGACAGGGATCTACGAGCAGTACTTC. The rearrangement links TRBV3-1 to TRBJ2-7; 8 nucleotides agree with TRBD1. The CDR3 totals 13 residues. Germline loops: CDR1 LGHDT, CDR2 YNNKEL (reference sequence). Losses at the gene ends were 8 bases for V and 3 bases for J; bases not matched to a gene: 6.

The chain is built from TRBV20-1 and TRBJ1-5, with TRBD1 as a possible D gene (5 bases). V was pared by 6 bases and J by 7 bases, with 16 bases between. CDR3 length equals 13 residues. CDR1 is DFQATT and CDR2 is SNEGSKA in the germline V gene (reference sequence). This CDR3 reads CSAQGVQSQPQHF. The CDR3 nucleotides are TGCAGTGCGCAGGGAGTTCAGTCCCAGCCCCAGCATTTT.

This clonotype was detected only a few times. V gene TRBV5-1 combines with J gene TRBJ2-2, with TRBD1 matching over 8 bases. J was trimmed by 0 bases and V by 0 bases; bases with no gene match: 1. The CDR3 sequence is 16 residues long. CDR1 and CDR2 (germline): SGHRS, YFSETQ. This CDR3 is CASSLGTGTNTGELFF. The CDR3 region has the DNA TGCGCCAGCAGCTTGGGGACAGGGACGAACACCGGGGAGCTGTTTTTT. Full variable domain (remainder filled in from reference TRBV5-1 and TRBJ2-2): KAGVTQTPRYLIKTRGQQVTLSCSPISGHRSVSWYQQTPGQGLQFLFEYFSETQRNKGNFPGRFSGRQFSNSRSEMNVSTLELGDSALYLCASSLGTGTNTGELFFGEGSRLTVL.

There are many counts of this clonotype. The J gene is TRBJ1-6, the V gene TRBV6-1; 7 bases fit TRBD1. Losses at the gene ends were 6 bases for V and 9 bases for J; bases not matched to a gene: 8. CDR1 is MNHNS, CDR2 SASEGT, per germline. The CDR3 consists of 14 residues. DNA for the CDR3: TGTGCCAGCAGCAATCCGGGACAGAGTTCACCCCTCCACTTT. Amino acids: CASSNPGQSSPLHF.

This clonotype was seen repeatedly, ten times or more. One junction end disagrees with the germline gene, perhaps due to a read error. The chain links TRBV28 to TRBJ1-2; D ambiguous. CDR3 length: 16 residues. Per germline, CDR1 MDHEN and CDR2 SYDVKM. The CDR3 spells CASSLGGYPALYGCTF. CDR3 bases: TGTGCCAGCAGTTTGGGAGGGTATCCCGCCCTCTATGGCTGCACCTTC.

V and J are TRBV4-3 and TRBJ1-2; D gene ambiguous. The CDR3 is 15 residues long. Germline V lookup: CDR1 LGHNA, CDR2 YSLEER. V lost 4 bases and J 8 bases, leaving 20 bases between the germline ends. The DNA of the CDR3 is TGCGCCAGCAGCCCGATGGTCCTACAGCATGGGGGCTACACCTTC. Translating gives CASSPMVLQHGGYTF.

The CDR3 nucleotides are TGTGCCAGCAGCTCGGGACAGGGGGTAAAGGCCCTCCACTTT. Protein product: CASSSGQGVKALHF. This chain links TRBV7-9 with TRBJ1-6, with TRBD1 identical over 11 bases. Germline assignment: CDR1 SEHNR and CDR2 FQNEAQ (reference sequence). J gave up 14 bases and V 4 bases, and 7 bases lay outside the gene matches. This CDR3 has 14 amino acids.

This clonotype showed up just a few times. The rearrangement links TRBV7-2 to TRBJ1-5; no reliable D call. This CDR3 comprises 13 residues. Trimming left V 4 bases short and J 4 bases short, with 8 bases between. Germline CDR1 reads SGHTA; CDR2 reads FQGNSA. This chain's CDR3 is CASSSTLNQPQHF. CDR3 sequence (DNA): TGTGCCAGCAGCTCGACCCTAAATCAGCCCCAGCATTTT.

The rearrangement uses TRBV4-1 and TRBJ1-6; tentatively, D is TRBD1 (5 bases). This CDR3 contains 14 residues. V lost 5 bases to trimming and J lost 7 bases, with 12 bases between them. Germline V gene sequence: CDR1 MGHRA, CDR2 YSYEKL. CDR3 region: CASSSTGQNSPLHF. The CDR3 DNA follows: TGCGCCAGCAGCTCCACAGGTCAAAATTCACCCCTCCACTTT.

This clonotype was detected once. The chain couples TRBV11-1 to TRBJ1-2, with D possibly matching TRBD1 (5 bases). Per germline, CDR1 SGHAT and CDR2 FQDESV (reference sequence). Between the trimmed V and J ends, which lost 0 bases and 6 bases, there was a span of 14 bases. This CDR3 has 15 residues. The CDR3, as DNA: TGTGCCAGCAGCTTAGCCCCGACGGGACTCGATGGCTACACCTTC. Its translation is CASSLAPTGLDGYTF.

The chain is built from TRBV20-1 and TRBJ1-1; D is possibly TRBD1 (6 bases). The CDR3 runs to 14 residues. The germline gives CDR1 DFQATT, CDR2 SNEGSKA (reference sequence). Trimming left V 6 bases short and J 4 bases short, with 18 bases between. The CDR3 loop is CSAPRRGGFTEAFF. The CDR3 DNA is TGCAGTGCCCCCAGGAGGGGGGGGTTCACTGAAGCTTTCTTT.

V usage is TRBV4-2 and J usage is TRBJ2-4; TRBD2 might be the D (6 bases). CDR3 length: 18 residues. The V gene's germline CDR1 is LGHNA and CDR2 YNFKEQ. The V end was cut by 4 bases, the J end by 1 base, with 20 bases between. CDR3 nucleotides: TGTGCCAGCAGCCCGGGACTTCAGGGTTCTGCGGCCAAAAACATTCAGTACTTC. Its protein is CASSPGLQGSAAKNIQYF.

The table lists this clonotype with a few counts. The chain combines TRBV7-2 with TRBJ2-7; 8 bases align to TRBD2. Germline lookup yields CDR1 SGHTA and CDR2 FQGNSA. This CDR3 has 15 amino acids. V shed 5 bases, J shed 0 bases, and the junction held 6 bases outside the gene matches. In DNA, the CDR3 is TGTGCCAGCAGCGCAACCGGGACTAGCTCCTACGAGCAGTACTTC. Amino acid sequence: CASSATGTSSYEQYF.

This clonotype was observed a few times. The chain links TRBV29-1 to TRBJ2-1, with 7 bases lining up with TRBD2. Germline CDR1 reads SQVTM; CDR2 reads ANQGSEA. After removal of 4 bases from V and 4 bases from J, the junction contained 10 bases not matched to a gene. The CDR3 is 15 residues long. CDR3 DNA: TGCAGCGTTGTGGGAGGGCCCAGAAATTACAATGAGCAGTTCTTC. This encodes CSVVGGPRNYNEQFF.

V is TRBV3-1 and J is TRBJ1-1; 7 bases are a match to TRBD1. The V gene end was trimmed by 3 bases and the J gene end by 7 bases; junction bases not matched to a gene: 11. Per the germline V gene, CDR1 is LGHDT and CDR2 is YNNKEL (reference sequence). This CDR3 region has 15 residues. The CDR3 sequence is CASSHQDRDRVEAFF. The DNA of the CDR3 is TGTGCCAGCAGCCACCAAGACAGGGACAGAGTTGAAGCTTTCTTT. Full variable domain (outside the CDR3, taken from reference TRBV3-1 and TRBJ1-1): DTAVSQTPKYLVTQMGNDKSIKCEQNLGHDTMYWYKQDSKKFLKIMFSYNNKELIINETVPNRFSPKSPDKAHLNLHINSLELGDSAVYFCASSHQDRDRVEAFFGQGTRLTVV.

The chain has TRBV6-2 or TRBV6-3 and TRBJ2-1; D is unresolved. Germline assignment: CDR1 MNHEY and CDR2 SVGEGT. The length of the CDR3 is 16 residues. Trimming cost V 0 bases and J 4 bases, with 13 bases left between them. Here the CDR3 DNA reads TGTGCCAGCAGTTACTCAATGACCCAGGCGTACAATGAGCAGTTCTTC. Translating it yields CASSYSMTQAYNEQFF.

Regarding this clonotype: Since a much larger clone is just one base distant, this may be a read error. Here the CDR3 reads CNAALGPSYEQYF. The CDR3 DNA reads TGCAATGCCGCTCTAGGACCGTCCTACGAGCAGTACTTC. V gene TRBV20-1 combines with J gene TRBJ2-7; no clear D gene. Germline CDR1 DFQATT, CDR2 SNEGSKA (reference sequence). CDR3 size: 13 residues.